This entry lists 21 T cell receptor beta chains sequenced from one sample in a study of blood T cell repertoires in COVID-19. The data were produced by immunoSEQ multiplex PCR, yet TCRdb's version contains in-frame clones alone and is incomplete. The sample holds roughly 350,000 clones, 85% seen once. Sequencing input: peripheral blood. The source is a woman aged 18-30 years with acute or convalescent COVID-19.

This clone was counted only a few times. The CDR3 is CASSTPLGGYGYTF. CDR3 DNA: TGTGCCAGTAGTACCCCCCTCGGAGGGTATGGCTACACCTTC. V is TRBV19 and J is TRBJ1-2; D is unresolved. In germline, CDR1 is LNHDA, CDR2 SQIVND (reference sequence). The V end lost 4 bases, the J end lost 5 bases, and 14 bases lay between the germline ends. The CDR3 consists of 14 residues.

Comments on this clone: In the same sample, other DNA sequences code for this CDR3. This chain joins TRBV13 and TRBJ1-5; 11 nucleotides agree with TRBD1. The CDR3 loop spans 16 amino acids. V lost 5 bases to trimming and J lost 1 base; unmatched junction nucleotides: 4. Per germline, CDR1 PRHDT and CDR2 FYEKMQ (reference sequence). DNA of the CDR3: TGTGCCAGCAGCCGGACAGGGGGCCGGAGCAATCAGCCCCAGCATTTT. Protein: CASSRTGGRSNQPQHF.

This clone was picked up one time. In nucleotides, the CDR3 is TGTGCCAGCTCACTTCCCCCTCGCGGGGCCTACTCTAGCACAGATACGCAGTATTTT. Amino acids: CASSLPPRGAYSSTDTQYF. J is TRBJ2-3 and V is TRBV18; a possible D gene is TRBD2 (6 bases). Germline-derived CDR1 and CDR2 are KGHSH and LQKENI. Trimming cost V 4 bases and J 0 bases, with 23 bases left between them. The CDR3 sequence is 19 residues long.

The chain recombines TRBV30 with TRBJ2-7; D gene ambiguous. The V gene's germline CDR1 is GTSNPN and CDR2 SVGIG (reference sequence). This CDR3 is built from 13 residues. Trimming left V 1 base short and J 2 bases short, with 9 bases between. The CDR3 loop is CAWSGSTAYEQYF. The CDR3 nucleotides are TGTGCCTGGAGTGGGAGTACGGCCTACGAGCAGTACTTC.

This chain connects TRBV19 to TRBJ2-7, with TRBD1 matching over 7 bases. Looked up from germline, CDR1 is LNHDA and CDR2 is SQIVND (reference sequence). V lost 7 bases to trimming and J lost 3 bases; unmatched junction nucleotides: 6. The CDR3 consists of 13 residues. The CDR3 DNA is TGTGCCAGTACCAAGACAGGGATCTACGAGCAGTACTTC. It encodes CASTKTGIYEQYF.

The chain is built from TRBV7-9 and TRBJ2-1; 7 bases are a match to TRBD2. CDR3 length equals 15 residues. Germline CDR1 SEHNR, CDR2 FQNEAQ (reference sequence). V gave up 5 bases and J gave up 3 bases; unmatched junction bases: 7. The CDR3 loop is CASSPQASGYNEQFF. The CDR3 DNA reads TGTGCCAGCAGCCCCCAGGCTAGCGGCTACAATGAGCAGTTCTTC.

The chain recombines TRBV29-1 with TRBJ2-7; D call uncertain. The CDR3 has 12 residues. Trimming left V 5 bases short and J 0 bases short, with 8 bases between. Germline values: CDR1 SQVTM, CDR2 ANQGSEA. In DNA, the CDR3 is TGCAGCGTTCAGAGGAGCTCCTACGAGCAGTACTTC. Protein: CSVQRSSYEQYF.

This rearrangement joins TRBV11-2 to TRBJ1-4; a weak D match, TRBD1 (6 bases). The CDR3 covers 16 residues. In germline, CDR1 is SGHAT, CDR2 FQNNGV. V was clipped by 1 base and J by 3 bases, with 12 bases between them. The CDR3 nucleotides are TGTGCCAGCAGCTTAGGCCCAGGGGCCTCTAATGAAAAACTGTTTTTT. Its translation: CASSLGPGASNEKLFF.

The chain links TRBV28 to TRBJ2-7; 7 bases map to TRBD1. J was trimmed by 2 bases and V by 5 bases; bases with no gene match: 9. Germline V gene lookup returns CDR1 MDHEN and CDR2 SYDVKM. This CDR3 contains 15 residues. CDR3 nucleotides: TGTGCCAGCAGTACCCGACAGGGAGCGGCCTACGAGCAGTACTTC. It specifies CASSTRQGAAYEQYF.

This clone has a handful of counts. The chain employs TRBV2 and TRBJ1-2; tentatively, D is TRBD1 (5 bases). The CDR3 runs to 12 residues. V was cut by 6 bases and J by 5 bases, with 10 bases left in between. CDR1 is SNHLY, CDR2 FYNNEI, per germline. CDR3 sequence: CASRQDSYGYTF. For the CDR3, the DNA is TGTGCCAGCAGGCAAGACAGTTATGGCTACACCTTC.

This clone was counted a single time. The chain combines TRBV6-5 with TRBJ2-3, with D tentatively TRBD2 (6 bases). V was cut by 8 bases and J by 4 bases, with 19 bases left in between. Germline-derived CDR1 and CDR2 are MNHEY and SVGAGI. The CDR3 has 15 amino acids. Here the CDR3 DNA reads TGTGCCAGCGGAGGGCATGGGTCAAGGGCAGATACGCAGTATTTT. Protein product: CASGGHGSRADTQYF.

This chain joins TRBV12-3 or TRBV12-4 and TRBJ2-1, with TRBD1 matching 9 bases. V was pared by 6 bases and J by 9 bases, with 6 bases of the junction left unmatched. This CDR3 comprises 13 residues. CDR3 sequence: CASSGDRAGEQFF. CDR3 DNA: TGTGCCAGCAGCGGGGACAGGGCTGGTGAGCAGTTCTTC.

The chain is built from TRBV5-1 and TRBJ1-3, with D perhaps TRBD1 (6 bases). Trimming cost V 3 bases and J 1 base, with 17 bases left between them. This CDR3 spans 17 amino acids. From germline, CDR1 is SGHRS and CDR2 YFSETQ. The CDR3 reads CASSSKPQGLSGNTIYF. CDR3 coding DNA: TGCGCCAGCAGCTCAAAACCACAGGGCTTATCTGGAAACACCATATATTTT.

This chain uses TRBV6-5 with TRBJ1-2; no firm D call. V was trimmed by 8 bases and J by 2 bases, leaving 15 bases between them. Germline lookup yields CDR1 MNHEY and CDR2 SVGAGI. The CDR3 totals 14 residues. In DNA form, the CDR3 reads TGTGCCAGCGGGTATGGCGGTATGAACTATGGCTACACCTTC. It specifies CASGYGGMNYGYTF.

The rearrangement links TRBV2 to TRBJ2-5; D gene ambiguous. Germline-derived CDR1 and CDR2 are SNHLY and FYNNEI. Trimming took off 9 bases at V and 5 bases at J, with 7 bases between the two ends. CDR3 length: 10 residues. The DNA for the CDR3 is TGTGCCAGTACTTGGGAGACCCAGTACTTC. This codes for CASTWETQYF. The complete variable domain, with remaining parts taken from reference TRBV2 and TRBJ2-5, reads EPEVTQTPSHQVTQMGQEVILRCVPISNHLYFYWYRQILGQKVEFLVSFYNNEISEKSEIFDDQFSVERPDGSNFTLKIRSTKLEDSAMYFCASTWETQYFGPGTRLLVL.

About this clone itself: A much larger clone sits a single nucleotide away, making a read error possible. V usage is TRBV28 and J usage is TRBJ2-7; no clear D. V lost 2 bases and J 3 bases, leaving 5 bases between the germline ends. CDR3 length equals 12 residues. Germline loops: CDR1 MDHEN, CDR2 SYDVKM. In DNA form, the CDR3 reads TGTGCCAGCAGTTTAAGACACTACGAGCAGTACTTC. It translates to CASSLRHYEQYF.

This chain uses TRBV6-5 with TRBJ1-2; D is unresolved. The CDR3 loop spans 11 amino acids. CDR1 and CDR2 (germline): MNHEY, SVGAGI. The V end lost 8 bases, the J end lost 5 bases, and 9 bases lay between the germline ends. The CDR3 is CASLSGYGYTF. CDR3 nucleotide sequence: TGTGCCAGCTTAAGCGGTTATGGCTACACCTTC.

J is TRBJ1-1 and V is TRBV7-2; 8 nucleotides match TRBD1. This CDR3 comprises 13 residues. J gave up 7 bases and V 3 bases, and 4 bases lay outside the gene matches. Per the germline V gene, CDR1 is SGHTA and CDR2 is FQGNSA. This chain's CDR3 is CASSFVDRGEAFF. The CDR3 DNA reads TGTGCCAGCAGCTTCGTCGACAGGGGTGAAGCTTTCTTT.

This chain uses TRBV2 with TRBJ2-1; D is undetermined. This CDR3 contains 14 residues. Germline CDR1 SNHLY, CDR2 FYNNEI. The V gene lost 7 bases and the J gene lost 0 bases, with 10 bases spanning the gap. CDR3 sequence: CASKETRSYNEQFF. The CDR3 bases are TGTGCCAGCAAGGAGACCCGCTCCTACAATGAGCAGTTCTTC. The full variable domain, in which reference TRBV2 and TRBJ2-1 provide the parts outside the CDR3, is EPEVTQTPSHQVTQMGQEVILRCVPISNHLYFYWYRQILGQKVEFLVSFYNNEISEKSEIFDDQFSVERPDGSNFTLKIRSTKLEDSAMYFCASKETRSYNEQFFGPGTRLTVL.

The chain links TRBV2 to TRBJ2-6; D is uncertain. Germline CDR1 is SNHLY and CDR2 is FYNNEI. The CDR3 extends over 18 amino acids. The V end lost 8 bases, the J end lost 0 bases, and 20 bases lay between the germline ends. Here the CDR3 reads CASLPWASDTSGANVLTF. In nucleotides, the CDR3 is TGTGCCAGCTTACCTTGGGCGTCCGACACCTCTGGGGCCAACGTCCTGACTTTC. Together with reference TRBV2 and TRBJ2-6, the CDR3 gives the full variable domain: EPEVTQTPSHQVTQMGQEVILRCVPISNHLYFYWYRQILGQKVEFLVSFYNNEISEKSEIFDDQFSVERPDGSNFTLKIRSTKLEDSAMYFCASLPWASDTSGANVLTFGAGSRLTVL.

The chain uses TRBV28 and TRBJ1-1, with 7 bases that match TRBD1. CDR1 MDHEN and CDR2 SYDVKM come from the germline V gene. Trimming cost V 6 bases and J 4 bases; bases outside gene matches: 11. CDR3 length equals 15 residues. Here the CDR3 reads CASSQTGAWGTEAFF. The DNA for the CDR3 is TGTGCCAGCAGCCAAACAGGGGCGTGGGGCACTGAAGCTTTCTTT.